This T cell receptor (beta chain) was profiled in a study of OX40 agonist ivuxolimab in advanced cancers. Study context: Dose-escalation patients had hepatocellular carcinoma, melanoma, renal cell or head and neck cancer.

Notes on this clone: Its antigen is undetermined.

Overall study results and limits: Circulating CD4+ and CD8+ T cells showed clonal expansion by week 6 at 0.1 to 3.0 mg/kg.

Some clones are missing from TCRdb's copy, which holds only in-frame ones; the method was immunoSEQ multiplex PCR. Seen here are tens of thousands of clones, 85% to 95% observed once, and the top ten hold about 3%. The CDR3 consists of 15 residues. Trimming stripped 0 bases from V and 5 bases from J, with 10 bases between. Germline CDR1 SEHNR, CDR2 FQNEAQ (reference sequence). The input for sequencing was CD4+ or CD8+ T cells sorted from blood, taken in a trial of the OX40 agonist ivuxolimab. The source of this sequence is an adult with an advanced solid tumor such as melanoma, head and neck, liver or kidney cancer. The gene calls are TRBV7-9 and TRBJ1-4; the D is unclear. The chain's CDR3 is CASSLAGATNEKLFF. Here the CDR3 DNA reads TGTGCCAGCAGCTTAGCGGGAGCCACAAATGAAAAACTGTTTTTT. Using reference TRBV7-9 and TRBJ1-4 for the parts outside the CDR3, the full variable domain is DTGVSQNPRHKITKRGQNVTFRCDPISEHNRLYWYRQTLGQGPEFLTYFQNEAQLEKSRLLSDRFSAERPKGSFSTLEIQRTEQGDSAMYLCASSLAGATNEKLFFGSGTQLSVL.